The rows below give T cell receptor beta chains drawn from one sample of a study of blood T cell repertoires in COVID-19. Clones were read by immunoSEQ multiplex PCR, and TCRdb kept only the in-frame ones, dropping some. Here the sample spans tens of thousands of clones, 80% to 85% being singletons. The sample taken for sequencing was peripheral blood. The receptors stem from a man older than 75 with active or convalescent COVID-19. The CDR3 runs from the conserved cysteine through the conserved F or W. D genes are given only for firm matches. Clone size is given for some rows only: seen once, a few or many times, or a class if the clone is expanded.

CDR3aa: CASRRRPGQGIVYEQYF; CDR3nt: TGCGCCAGCAGGCGACGACCGGGACAGGGGATTGTCTACGAGCAGTACTTC; v_gene: TRBV5-1; abundance: once; d_gene: TRBD1; j_gene: TRBJ2-7
CDR3aa: CAIRDPGTGGSGYGYTF; CDR3nt: TGTGCCATCAGAGATCCCGGGACAGGGGGCTCAGGCTATGGCTACACCTTC; v_gene: TRBV10-3; abundance: .; d_gene: TRBD1; j_gene: TRBJ1-2
CDR3aa: CASSPDREGNQPQHF; CDR3nt: TGTGCCAGCAGCCCCGACAGGGAAGGCAATCAGCCCCAGCATTTT; v_gene: TRBV9; abundance: once; d_gene: TRBD1; j_gene: TRBJ1-5
CDR3aa: CASSIAAHHPSTDTQYF; CDR3nt: TGTGCCAGTAGTATCGCAGCGCACCACCCGAGCACAGATACGCAGTATTTT; v_gene: TRBV19; abundance: .; d_gene: .; j_gene: TRBJ2-3
CDR3aa: CAWRLGAINEQFF; CDR3nt: TGTGCCTGGAGGTTGGGCGCGATTAATGAGCAGTTCTTC; v_gene: TRBV30; abundance: .; d_gene: .; j_gene: TRBJ2-1
CDR3aa: CASSIQGLNTEAFF; CDR3nt: TGTGCCAGCAGTATACAGGGATTGAACACTGAAGCTTTCTTT; v_gene: TRBV6-5; abundance: .; d_gene: .; j_gene: TRBJ1-1
CDR3aa: CASSNGWGQGYRGTEAFF; CDR3nt: TGCGCCAGCAGCAACGGATGGGGACAGGGGTATCGAGGCACTGAAGCTTTCTTT; v_gene: TRBV10-2; abundance: .; d_gene: TRBD1; j_gene: TRBJ1-1
CDR3aa: CATQGSGYGYTF; CDR3nt: TGTGCCACACAGGGGTCGGGTTATGGCTACACCTTC; v_gene: TRBV10-3; abundance: .; d_gene: TRBD1; j_gene: TRBJ1-2
CDR3aa: CASSVGGTIEAEQYF; CDR3nt: TGTGCCAGCAGCGTAGGCGGAACTATTGAGGCCGAGCAGTACTTC; v_gene: TRBV9; abundance: .; d_gene: .; j_gene: TRBJ2-7
CDR3aa: CAISDRTGNYEQYF; CDR3nt: TGTGCCATCAGTGATCGGACAGGGAACTACGAGCAGTACTTC; v_gene: TRBV10-3; abundance: .; d_gene: TRBD1; j_gene: TRBJ2-7
CDR3aa: CACVPGLAGSDTQYF; CDR3nt: TGTGCCTGTGTTCCGGGACTAGCGGGTTCAGATACGCAGTATTTT; v_gene: TRBV30; abundance: .; d_gene: TRBD2; j_gene: TRBJ2-3
CDR3aa: CAWSSDWGYEQYF; CDR3nt: TGTGCCTGGAGTTCGGACTGGGGCTACGAGCAGTACTTC; v_gene: TRBV30; abundance: .; d_gene: .; j_gene: TRBJ2-7
CDR3aa: CASSIAGGRWTEAFF; CDR3nt: TGTGCCAGTAGTATAGCAGGGGGCCGTTGGACTGAAGCTTTCTTT; v_gene: TRBV19; abundance: .; d_gene: TRBD1; j_gene: TRBJ1-1
CDR3aa: CASSPWTSGSLDTQYF; CDR3nt: TGTGCCAGCAGCCCTTGGACTAGCGGGAGTTTAGATACGCAGTATTTT; v_gene: TRBV3-1/TRBV3-2; abundance: .; d_gene: TRBD2; j_gene: TRBJ2-3
CDR3aa: CASSKGQSPHEQYF; CDR3nt: TGTGCCAGCAGTAAGGGACAGTCACCTCACGAGCAGTACTTC; v_gene: TRBV2; abundance: once; d_gene: TRBD1; j_gene: TRBJ2-7
CDR3aa: CATSRDMGLAGGRYNEQFF; CDR3nt: TGTGCCACCAGCAGAGATATGGGTTTAGCGGGGGGGCGGTACAATGAGCAGTTCTTC; v_gene: TRBV15; abundance: .; d_gene: TRBD2; j_gene: TRBJ2-1
CDR3aa: CASRLRGFWGFGEKLFF; CDR3nt: TGTGCAAGTCGCTTAAGGGGGTTTTGGGGATTCGGGGAAAAACTGTTTTTT; v_gene: TRBV12-2; abundance: .; d_gene: .; j_gene: TRBJ1-4
CDR3aa: CASSTPTDTQYF; CDR3nt: TGTGCCAGCAGCACACCCACAGATACGCAGTATTTT; v_gene: TRBV11-2; abundance: .; d_gene: .; j_gene: TRBJ2-3
CDR3aa: CASSVTAGGLNTGELFF; CDR3nt: TGTGCCAGCAGCGTCACGGCAGGGGGCTTGAACACCGGGGAGCTGTTTTTT; v_gene: TRBV9; abundance: once; d_gene: TRBD1; j_gene: TRBJ2-2
CDR3aa: CASSSIQGGEKLFF; CDR3nt: TGTGCCAGCAGCTCAATACAGGGTGGTGAAAAACTGTTTTTT; v_gene: TRBV5-5; abundance: .; d_gene: .; j_gene: TRBJ1-4
CDR3aa: CASSIRAWSTDTQYF; CDR3nt: TGTGCCAGTAGTATCAGGGCTTGGTCGACAGATACGCAGTATTTT; v_gene: TRBV19; abundance: few; d_gene: .; j_gene: TRBJ2-3
CDR3aa: CASSETGQSLYEQYF; CDR3nt: TGTGCCAGCAGTGAAACGGGACAGTCCCTCTACGAGCAGTACTTC; v_gene: TRBV28; abundance: .; d_gene: TRBD1; j_gene: TRBJ2-7
CDR3aa: CASSSTGGGSGNTIYF; CDR3nt: TGCGCCAGCAGCTCGACAGGGGGAGGTTCTGGAAACACCATATATTTT; v_gene: TRBV5-1; abundance: .; d_gene: TRBD1; j_gene: TRBJ1-3
CDR3aa: CAWSSPGQRANYGYTF; CDR3nt: TGTGCCTGGAGTTCCCCGGGACAGAGAGCTAACTATGGCTACACCTTC; v_gene: TRBV30; abundance: .; d_gene: TRBD1; j_gene: TRBJ1-2
CDR3aa: CASSQWAGYQETQYF; CDR3nt: TGCGCCAGCAGCCAATGGGCGGGGTACCAAGAGACCCAGTACTTC; v_gene: TRBV4-1; abundance: .; d_gene: .; j_gene: TRBJ2-5
CDR3aa: CASGLGTALNTEAFF; CDR3nt: TGTGCTAGTGGTTTGGGGACAGCCCTGAACACTGAAGCTTTCTTT; v_gene: TRBV12-5; abundance: .; d_gene: .; j_gene: TRBJ1-1
CDR3aa: CASSTGLGEAFF; CDR3nt: TGTGCCAGCAGTACAGGGTTAGGTGAAGCTTTCTTT; v_gene: TRBV2; abundance: .; d_gene: .; j_gene: TRBJ1-1
CDR3aa: CASSFWGPNSYEQYF; CDR3nt: TGTGCCAGTTCATTTTGGGGGCCAAATTCCTACGAGCAGTACTTC; v_gene: TRBV19; abundance: .; d_gene: .; j_gene: TRBJ2-7
CDR3aa: CASSTVSNQPQHF; CDR3nt: TGTGCCAGCAGTACAGTCAGCAATCAGCCCCAGCATTTT; v_gene: TRBV6-5; abundance: .; d_gene: .; j_gene: TRBJ1-5
CDR3aa: CASNRQGGTETQYF; CDR3nt: TGTGCCAGCAACCGACAGGGGGGGACGGAGACCCAGTACTTC; v_gene: TRBV2; abundance: few; d_gene: TRBD1; j_gene: TRBJ2-5
CDR3aa: CASSPIAGGPNEQFF; CDR3nt: TGCGCCAGCAGCCCGATAGCGGGGGGGCCCAATGAGCAGTTCTTC; v_gene: TRBV4-1; abundance: few; d_gene: TRBD2; j_gene: TRBJ2-1
CDR3aa: CASSPGQAKNIQYF; CDR3nt: TGTGCCAGCTCACCGGGACAGGCCAAAAACATTCAGTACTTC; v_gene: TRBV18; abundance: .; d_gene: TRBD1; j_gene: TRBJ2-4
CDR3aa: CASSLRTGLDQETQYF; CDR3nt: TGTGCCAGCAGTCTAAGGACAGGTTTGGACCAAGAGACCCAGTACTTC; v_gene: TRBV27; abundance: .; d_gene: TRBD1; j_gene: TRBJ2-5
CDR3aa: CASSLVGGPGGYTF; CDR3nt: TGTGCCAGCAGCTTAGTTGGAGGGCCGGGTGGCTACACCTTC; v_gene: TRBV7-2; abundance: .; d_gene: .; j_gene: TRBJ1-2
CDR3aa: CASSPDNYEQYF; CDR3nt: TGCGCCAGCAGCCCAGACAACTACGAGCAGTACTTC; v_gene: TRBV5-1; abundance: .; d_gene: .; j_gene: TRBJ2-7